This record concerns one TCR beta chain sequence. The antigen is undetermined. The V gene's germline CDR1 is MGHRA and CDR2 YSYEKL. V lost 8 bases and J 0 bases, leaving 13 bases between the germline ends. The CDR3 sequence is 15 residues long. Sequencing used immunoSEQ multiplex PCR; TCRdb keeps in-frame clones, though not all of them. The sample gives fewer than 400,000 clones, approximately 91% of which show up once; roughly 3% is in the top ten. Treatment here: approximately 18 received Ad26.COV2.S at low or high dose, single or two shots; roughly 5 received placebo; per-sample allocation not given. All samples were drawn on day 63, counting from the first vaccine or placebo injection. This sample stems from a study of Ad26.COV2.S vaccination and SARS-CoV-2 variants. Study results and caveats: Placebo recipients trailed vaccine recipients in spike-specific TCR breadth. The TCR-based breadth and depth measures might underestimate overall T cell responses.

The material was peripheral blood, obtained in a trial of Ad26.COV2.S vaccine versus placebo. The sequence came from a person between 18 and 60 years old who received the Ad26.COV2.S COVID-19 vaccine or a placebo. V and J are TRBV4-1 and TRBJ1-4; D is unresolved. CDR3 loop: CASSDVLATNEKLFF. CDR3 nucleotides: TGCGCCAGCTCCGACGTCCTTGCAACTAATGAAAAACTGTTTTTT.